The T cell receptor (beta chain) under discussion was sequenced for a study of blood T cell repertoires in COVID-19. Overall study context: T cells, B-cell-depleted T cells, or PBMCs provided the cDNA or gDNA that served as material.

The CDR3 sequence is 15 residues long. Germline V gene data show CDR1 as DFQATT and CDR2 as SNEGSKA (reference sequence). Between the trimmed V and J ends, which lost 3 bases and 0 bases, there was a span of 9 bases. Repertoires were generated with immunoSEQ multiplex PCR, while TCRdb's copy carries only in-frame clones and drops some. The sample lists some 87,000 clones, 85% occurring once. The chain joins TRBV20-1 to TRBJ2-6; D is uncertain. The sequence was collected from a woman aged 70-85 years with active or convalescent COVID-19. Sequences were obtained from peripheral blood. CDR3 DNA sequence: TGCAGTGCTAGTCGGAGTAACTCTGGGGCCAACGTCCTGACTTTC. As protein: CSASRSNSGANVLTF.